These 14 T cell receptor beta chains came from one sample sequenced in a study of beta chain features in type 1 diabetes. Investigators reverse transcribed all isolated RNA, so they sequenced expressed TCRB transcripts. Assay used: immunoSEQ multiplex PCR; TCRdb lists only in-frame clones, some missing. Of a few hundred thousand clones in the sample, less than 15% were seen once. Input material: naive CD4+ T cells from blood. Receptors originate from a woman younger than 35 in good health.

This clone was picked up a small number of times. The chain couples TRBV9 to TRBJ2-2, with 11 nucleotides matching TRBD2. The J segment lost 4 bases and the V segment lost 3 bases, leaving 17 bases of the junction unmatched. Germline CDR1 reads SGDLS; CDR2 reads YYNGEE. CDR3 size: 20 residues. The CDR3 loop is CASSAHSRSLAGGGTGELFF. For the CDR3, the DNA is TGTGCCAGCAGCGCACACAGTCGATCTCTAGCGGGAGGCGGCACCGGGGAGCTGTTTTTT.

The chain links TRBV30 to TRBJ1-2; 12 bases are shared with TRBD1. Trimming cost V 3 bases and J 4 bases; bases outside gene matches: 9. The germline V gene encodes CDR1 GTSNPN and CDR2 SVGIG (reference sequence). CDR3 length equals 16 residues. The CDR3 DNA sequence: TGTGCCTGGAGGGGGTCCGGGACAGGGGGCCGCTATGGCTACACCTTC. Its translation is CAWRGSGTGGRYGYTF.

This clone was counted a few times. The J gene is TRBJ2-2, the V gene TRBV2; 8 bases match TRBD1. Germline CDR1 is SNHLY and CDR2 is FYNNEI. CDR3 length equals 15 residues. Unmatched junction bases numbered 5, after V lost 4 bases and J lost 4 bases. CDR3 protein: CASSAFTGGTGELFF. The CDR3 DNA reads as TGTGCCAGCAGTGCCTTCACAGGGGGCACCGGGGAGCTGTTTTTT.

This chain connects TRBV18 to TRBJ2-7, with D maybe TRBD1 (6 bases). The J call may not be correct, given that the DNA end is closer to TRBJ2-5. CDR1 and CDR2 (germline): KGHSH, LQKENI. The CDR3 runs to 13 residues. In DNA, the CDR3 is TGTGCCAGCTCACCCGGACAGCAAGAGACCCAGTACTTC. It translates to CASSPGQQETQYF.

This clone was found a few times. The V gene is TRBV4-3, the J gene TRBJ1-2; a possible D gene is TRBD1 (6 bases). CDR1 is LGHNA and CDR2 is YSLEER in the germline V gene. CDR3 size: 16 residues. The V and J ends lost 0 bases and 8 bases respectively, with 19 bases between them. This CDR3 is CASSQESGAGARGYTF. In DNA, the CDR3 is TGCGCCAGCAGCCAAGAGAGCGGAGCGGGGGCGCGCGGCTACACCTTC.

The table lists this clone with a few counts. This chain joins TRBV10-3 and TRBJ1-3, with 9 bases lining up with TRBD1. From germline, CDR1 is ENHRY and CDR2 SYGVKD. The junction had 4 bases not matched to a gene; V was cut back by 9 bases and J by 1 base. This CDR3 contains 14 residues. For the CDR3, the DNA is TGTGCCATAGGGACAGGGTCTTCTGGAAACACCATATATTTT. Residues: CAIGTGSSGNTIYF.

The chain carries TRBV11-3 and TRBJ2-3; 8 positions agree with TRBD2. The germline V gene encodes CDR1 SGHNT and CDR2 YENEEA. The junction had 9 bases not matched to a gene; V was cut back by 1 base and J by 9 bases. CDR3 length: 15 residues. The CDR3 coding sequence is TGTGCCAGCAGCTTAGGACGAGGAGCGGGAGAAACGCAGTATTTT. Protein sequence: CASSLGRGAGETQYF.

V gene TRBV2 combines with J gene TRBJ2-3, with D perhaps TRBD2 (5 bases). Germline V gene lookup returns CDR1 SNHLY and CDR2 FYNNEI. The CDR3 is made up of 14 amino acids. With 4 bases removed from V and 0 bases from J, the gap between germline ends came to 8 bases. The CDR3 is CASSGGSSTDTQYF. The DNA of the CDR3 is TGTGCCAGCAGTGGAGGGAGTAGCACAGATACGCAGTATTTT.

This clone showed up just a few times. V is TRBV18 and J is TRBJ2-7; TRBD1 matches at 7 bases. This CDR3 has 15 amino acids. Trimming took 0 bases from V and 0 from J; bases not matched to a gene: 2. Germline assignment: CDR1 KGHSH and CDR2 LQKENI. CDR3 DNA sequence: TGTGCCAGCTCACCACCGGGGACAGCCTCCTACGAGCAGTACTTC. The encoded protein is CASSPPGTASYEQYF.

A word on this clone: Other DNA sequences from this sample encode an identical CDR3 as well. The J gene is TRBJ2-5, the V gene TRBV25-1; D perhaps matches TRBD2 (5 bases). Trimming took 0 bases from V and 5 from J, leaving 10 bases between them. Germline V gene lookup returns CDR1 MGHDK and CDR2 SYGVNS. The CDR3 covers 14 residues. CDR3 nucleotides: TGTGCCAGCAGTGAATATAGAGGGCCCGAGACCCAGTACTTC. Translation: CASSEYRGPETQYF.

The chain uses TRBV28 and TRBJ2-7; 7 bases are a match to TRBD1. V dropped 9 bases and J dropped 4; count of bases not matched to a gene: 6. Germline-derived CDR1 and CDR2 are MDHEN and SYDVKM. The length of the CDR3 is 12 residues. CDR3 bases: TGTGCCAGTACAGGGGCCAGGTACGAGCAGTACTTC. Translation gives CASTGARYEQYF.

V gene TRBV30 combines with J gene TRBJ2-4, with D tentatively TRBD2 (5 bases). Germline loops: CDR1 GTSNPN, CDR2 SVGIG (reference sequence). The CDR3 is made up of 14 amino acids. The V gene lost 3 bases and the J gene lost 0 bases, with 9 bases spanning the gap. CDR3 protein: CAWSEGGAKNIQYF. The CDR3 DNA reads TGTGCCTGGAGCGAGGGTGGAGCCAAAAACATTCAGTACTTC.

V and J are TRBV5-1 and TRBJ2-7, with 7 bases that match TRBD2. V trimming: 0 bases; J trimming: 3 bases; junction bases outside the gene matches: 3. Germline-derived CDR1 and CDR2 are SGHRS and YFSETQ. This CDR3 spans 14 amino acids. The DNA of the CDR3 is TGCGCCAGCAGCTTGGACGGGAGGAGCTACGAGCAGTACTTC. It codes for CASSLDGRSYEQYF.

This clone appeared a few times. The rearrangement joins TRBV10-2 to TRBJ2-3; 13 nucleotides agree with TRBD2. This CDR3 is built from 16 residues. From germline, CDR1 is WSHSY and CDR2 SAAADI. Unmatched junction bases numbered 5, after V lost 6 bases and J lost 2 bases. CDR3 loop: CASRAGLAGATDTQYF. The DNA of the CDR3 is TGCGCCAGCAGGGCCGGACTAGCGGGAGCCACAGATACGCAGTATTTT.